This TCR beta chain was recorded in a study of OX40 agonist ivuxolimab in advanced cancers. About the full investigation: Ivuxolimab was an agonistic, fully human IgG2 monoclonal antibody directed against OX40 (CD134), a costimulatory receptor. Intravenous ivuxolimab was administered to patients every 2 weeks at six dose levels: 0.01, 0.1, 0.3, 1.5, 3 and 10 mg/kg. Of the roughly 53 patients in dose escalation, around 20 had hepatocellular carcinoma, about 15 had melanoma, 9 had renal cell carcinoma and 9 had head and neck cancer. A male proportion of roughly 85% and a mean age of 60 years, ranging from roughly 20 to 80, were recorded for the dose-escalation cohort. Prior anti-PD-1, anti-PD-L1 or anti-CTLA-4 therapy was permitted, and approximately 42% of dose-escalation patients had received checkpoint inhibitors. Partial responses were achieved by three dose-escalation patients, of whom one had hepatocellular carcinoma and two had cutaneous melanoma. Peripheral TCRbeta sequencing was intended to test whether TCR sequence diversity was altered and clonal T-cell expansion was caused by ivuxolimab. The paper describes the monotherapy dose-escalation part (N ≈ 52 patients) of the phase I trial of ivuxolimab.

CDR1 is given as MDHEN and CDR2 as SYDVKM, both from the germline V gene. The CDR3 measures 12 amino acids from cysteine to phenylalanine. CDR3 DNA only is kept here, 36 bases in frame from base 1. For this chain, trimming is 5 bases at the V end and 8 bases at the J end, and the number of junction bases without a gene match is 5. Here is what the overall study found, with its caveats: After ivuxolimab, more expanded clones were found on average in CD8+ T cells than in CD4+ T cells. The antigen specificity of the clonally expanded peripheral T cells was not determined. Low levels of normalized T-cell clonal expansion were also seen in some nonresponding patients. Partial responders in the 0.1-3.0 mg/kg groups had among the lowest normalized peripheral clonal expansion, especially among CD8+ T cells. At doses of 0.1 to 3.0 mg/kg, clonal expansion of both CD4+ and CD8+ blood T cells was observed from baseline to week 6.

To sequence the TCRbeta CDR3 region, genomic DNA was isolated from the sorted cells. The immunoSEQ Assay was used for sequencing of TCRbeta CDR3 regions. Not all clones reach the TCRdb copy of this immuneACCESS table, which keeps in-frame sequences only. Checked studies attribute under half of the gap to unresolved V genes and leave the rest unexplained. The sample table records about 69,000 clones; roughly nine tenths of these occur just once. The leading ten clones occupy roughly 6.5% of the sample. Remarks on this clone: The antigen this receptor binds is unknown. Base qualities are missing; no much larger clone stands one base away.

Patients with a history of autoimmune disease or receiving systemic immunosuppression were excluded from the trial. In every dose cohort, peripheral blood was drawn for TCR sequencing at baseline, cycle 4 day 1, and cycle 7 day 1. Samples were obtained from an open-label, multicenter, first-in-human phase I dose-escalation trial of ivuxolimab. The trial enrolled adults with locally advanced or metastatic head and neck squamous cell, hepatocellular, melanoma or renal cell carcinoma. Before TCR sequencing, CD4+ T cells and CD8+ T cells were sorted from peripheral blood as separate populations. The TCR comes from an adult with an advanced solid tumor such as melanoma, head and neck, liver or kidney cancer. The specimen comprised CD4+ or CD8+ T cells sorted from blood, sampled in a trial of the OX40 agonist ivuxolimab. This chain is built from TRBV28 and TRBJ1-1; a stretch of 7 junction bases matches TRBD1. CDR3 sequence: CASSPPGQEAFF. The nucleotide sequence reads TGTGCCAGCAGTCCGCCGGGACAGGAAGCTTTCTTT.